This T cell receptor beta chain was recovered during a study of early T cells in non-severe SARS-CoV-2 infection. Looking at the study overall: The sequenced material was bulk RNA from unsorted whole blood, and its chains were unpaired.

Researchers tagged individual cDNA molecules with unique molecular identifiers. TCRdb recomputed calls from the 5' RACE reads with MiXCR, one row per CDR3 protein. The sample lists around 70,000 distinct CDR3 sequences; roughly 15% were seen once. On this clonotype itself: Its target is not known.

Study-level points and caveats: Anti-spike CD8 responses were favored in VDJdb matching, and private and CD4 specificities were missed.

Germline CDR1 reads LGHNA; CDR2 reads YSLEER. V lost 3 bases and J lost 3, with 11 bases in between. This CDR3 contains 14 residues. Specimen: whole blood. The clonotype originates from an adult who was a healthcare worker with PCR-confirmed SARS-CoV-2 infection or an uninfected control (not recorded which). This rearrangement joins TRBV4-3 to TRBJ1-2; tentatively, D is TRBD1 (5 bases). DNA of the CDR3: TGCGCCAGCAGCCACGGCAGGGCGTACTATGGCTACACCTTC. Translating gives CASSHGRAYYGYTF.